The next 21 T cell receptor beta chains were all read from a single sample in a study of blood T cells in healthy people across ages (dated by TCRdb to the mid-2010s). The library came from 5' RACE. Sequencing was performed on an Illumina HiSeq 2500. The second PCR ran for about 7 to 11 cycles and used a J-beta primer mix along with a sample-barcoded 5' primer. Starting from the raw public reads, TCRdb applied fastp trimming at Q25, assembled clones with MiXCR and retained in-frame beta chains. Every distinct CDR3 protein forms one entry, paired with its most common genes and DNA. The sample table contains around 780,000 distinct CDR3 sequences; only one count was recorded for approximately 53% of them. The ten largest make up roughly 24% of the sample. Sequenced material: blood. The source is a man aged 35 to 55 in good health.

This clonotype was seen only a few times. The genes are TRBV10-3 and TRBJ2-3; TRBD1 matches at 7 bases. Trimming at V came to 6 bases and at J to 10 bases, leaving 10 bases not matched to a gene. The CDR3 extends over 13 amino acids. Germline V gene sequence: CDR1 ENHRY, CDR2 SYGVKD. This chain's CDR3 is CAIRTGTEYAQYF. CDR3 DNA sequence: TGTGCCATCAGGACCGGGACAGAGTATGCGCAGTATTTT.

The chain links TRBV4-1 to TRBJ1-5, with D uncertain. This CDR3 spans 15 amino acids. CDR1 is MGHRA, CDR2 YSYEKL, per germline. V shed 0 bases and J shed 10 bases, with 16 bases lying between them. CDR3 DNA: TGCGCCAGCAGCCAAGAAATCTTTTCGACAAGTCCCCAGCATTTT. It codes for CASSQEIFSTSPQHF.

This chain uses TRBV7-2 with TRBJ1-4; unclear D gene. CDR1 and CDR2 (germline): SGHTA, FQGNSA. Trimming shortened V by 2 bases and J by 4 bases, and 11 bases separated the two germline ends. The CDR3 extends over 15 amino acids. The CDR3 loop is CASSLWQPNNEKLFF. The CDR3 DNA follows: TGTGCCAGCAGCTTATGGCAGCCAAATAATGAAAAACTGTTTTTT.

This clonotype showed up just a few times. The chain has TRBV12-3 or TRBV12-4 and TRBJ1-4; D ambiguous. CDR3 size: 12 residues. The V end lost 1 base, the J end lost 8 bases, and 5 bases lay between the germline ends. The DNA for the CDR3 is TGTGCCAGCAGTTTAGTTGGCGAAAAACTGTTTTTT. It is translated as CASSLVGEKLFF.

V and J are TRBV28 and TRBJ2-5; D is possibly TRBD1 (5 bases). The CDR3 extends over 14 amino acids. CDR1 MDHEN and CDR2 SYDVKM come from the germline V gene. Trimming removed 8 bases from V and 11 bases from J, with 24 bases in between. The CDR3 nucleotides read TGTGCCAGCGGATCGACCCTACAGGTCTTAGGGCAGTACTTC. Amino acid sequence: CASGSTLQVLGQYF. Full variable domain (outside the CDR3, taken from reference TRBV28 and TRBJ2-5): DVKVTQSSRYLVKRTGEKVFLECVQDMDHENMFWYRQDPGLGLRLIYFSYDVKMKEKGDIPEGYSVSREKKERFSLILESASTNQTSMYLCASGSTLQVLGQYFGPGTRLLVL.

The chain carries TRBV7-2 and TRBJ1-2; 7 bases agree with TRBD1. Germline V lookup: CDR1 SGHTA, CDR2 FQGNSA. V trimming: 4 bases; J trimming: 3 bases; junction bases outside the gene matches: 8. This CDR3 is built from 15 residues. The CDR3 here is CASSSQGGRHYGYTF. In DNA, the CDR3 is TGTGCCAGCAGCTCCCAGGGGGGGCGACACTATGGCTACACCTTC.

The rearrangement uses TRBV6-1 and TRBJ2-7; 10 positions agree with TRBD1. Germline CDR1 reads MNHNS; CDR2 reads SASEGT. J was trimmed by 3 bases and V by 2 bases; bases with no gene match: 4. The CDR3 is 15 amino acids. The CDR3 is CASSETGQGVYEQYF. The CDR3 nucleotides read TGTGCCAGCAGTGAAACAGGACAGGGGGTCTACGAGCAGTACTTC.

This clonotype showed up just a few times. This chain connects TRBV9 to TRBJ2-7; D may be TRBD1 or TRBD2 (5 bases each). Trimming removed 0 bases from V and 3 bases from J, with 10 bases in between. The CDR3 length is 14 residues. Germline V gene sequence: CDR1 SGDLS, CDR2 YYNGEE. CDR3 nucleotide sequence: TGTGCCAGCAGCGTAGGAGGGGACGGCTACGAGCAGTACTTC. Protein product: CASSVGGDGYEQYF.

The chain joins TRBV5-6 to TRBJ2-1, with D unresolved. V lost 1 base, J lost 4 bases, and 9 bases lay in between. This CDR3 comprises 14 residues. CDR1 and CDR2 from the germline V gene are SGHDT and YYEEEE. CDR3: CASSLYGGYNEQFF. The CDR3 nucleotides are TGTGCCAGCAGCTTGTACGGCGGATACAATGAGCAGTTCTTC.

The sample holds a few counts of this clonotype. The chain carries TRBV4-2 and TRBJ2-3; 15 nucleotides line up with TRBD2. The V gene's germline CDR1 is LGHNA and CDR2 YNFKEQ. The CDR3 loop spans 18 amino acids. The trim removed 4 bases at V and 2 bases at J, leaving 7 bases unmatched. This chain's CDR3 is CASSLGLAGGDLTDTQYF. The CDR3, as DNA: TGTGCCAGCAGCCTAGGACTAGCGGGGGGGGATCTCACAGATACGCAGTATTTT.

The CDR3 nucleotides are TGTGCCAGCAGTCCTCACCTCGGGACAGGGGGGGAATATCAGCCCCAGCATTTT. Translation: CASSPHLGTGGEYQPQHF. The chain employs TRBV6-2 or TRBV6-3 and TRBJ1-5, with 11 nucleotides matching TRBD1. The CDR3 extends over 18 amino acids. V lost 5 bases and J lost 5; bases outside the gene matches: 14. Per the germline V gene, CDR1 is MNHEY and CDR2 is SVGEGT.

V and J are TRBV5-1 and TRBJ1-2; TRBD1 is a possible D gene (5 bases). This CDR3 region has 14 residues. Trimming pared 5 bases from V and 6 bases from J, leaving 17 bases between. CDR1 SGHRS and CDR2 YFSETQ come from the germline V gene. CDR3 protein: CASSPQLRAHGYTF. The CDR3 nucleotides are TGCGCCAGCAGTCCGCAACTCAGGGCTCATGGCTACACCTTC.

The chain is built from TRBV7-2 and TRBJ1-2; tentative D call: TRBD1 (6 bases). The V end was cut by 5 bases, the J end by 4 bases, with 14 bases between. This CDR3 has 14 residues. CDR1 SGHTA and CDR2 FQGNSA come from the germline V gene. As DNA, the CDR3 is TGTGCCAGCAGCCCTCGACAGGTGTTCTATGGCTACACCTTC. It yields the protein CASSPRQVFYGYTF.

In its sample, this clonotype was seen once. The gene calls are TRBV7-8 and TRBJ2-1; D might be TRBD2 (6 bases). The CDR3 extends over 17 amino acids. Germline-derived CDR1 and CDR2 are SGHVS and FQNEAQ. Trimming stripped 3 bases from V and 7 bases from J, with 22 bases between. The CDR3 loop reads CASSFGIDGRMGNEQFF. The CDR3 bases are TGTGCCAGCAGCTTTGGGATCGACGGGAGAATGGGAAATGAGCAGTTCTTC.

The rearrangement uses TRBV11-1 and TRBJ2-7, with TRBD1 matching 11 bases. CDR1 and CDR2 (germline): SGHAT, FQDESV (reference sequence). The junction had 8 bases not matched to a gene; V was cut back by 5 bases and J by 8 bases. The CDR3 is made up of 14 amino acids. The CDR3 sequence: CASSLDRGLPQQYF. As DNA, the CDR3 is TGTGCCAGCAGCCTGGACAGGGGGCTTCCCCAGCAGTACTTC.

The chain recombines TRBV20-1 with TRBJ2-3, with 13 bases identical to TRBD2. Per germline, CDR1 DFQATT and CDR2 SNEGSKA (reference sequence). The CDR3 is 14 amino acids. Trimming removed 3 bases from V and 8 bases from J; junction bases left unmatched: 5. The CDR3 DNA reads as TGCAGTGCTAGGACTAGCGGGGGGTTAGTTACGCAGTATTTT. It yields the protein CSARTSGGLVTQYF.

This chain's CDR3 is CASSLSPLTASGANVLTF. In nucleotides, the CDR3 is TGTGCCAGCAGTTTAAGCCCGCTTACGGCATCTGGGGCCAACGTCCTGACTTTC. V gene TRBV27 combines with J gene TRBJ2-6; D remains unclear. This CDR3 comprises 18 residues. V was clipped by 2 bases and J by 1 base, with 15 bases between them. Germline CDR1 is MNHEY and CDR2 is SMNVEV (reference sequence).

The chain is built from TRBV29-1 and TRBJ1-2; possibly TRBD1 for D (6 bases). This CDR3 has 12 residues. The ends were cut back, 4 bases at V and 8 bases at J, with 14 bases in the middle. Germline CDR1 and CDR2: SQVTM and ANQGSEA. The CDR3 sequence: CSVGGPTGGYTF. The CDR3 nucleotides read TGCAGCGTTGGAGGGCCAACAGGGGGCTACACCTTC.

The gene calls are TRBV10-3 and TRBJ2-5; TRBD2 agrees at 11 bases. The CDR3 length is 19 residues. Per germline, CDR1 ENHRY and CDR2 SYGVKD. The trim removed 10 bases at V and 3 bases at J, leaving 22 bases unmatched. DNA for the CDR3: TGTGCCACCCTTGGGCTAGCGGGGGGTGAGACCGGGGCCGAAGAGACCCAGTACTTC. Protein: CATLGLAGGETGAEETQYF.

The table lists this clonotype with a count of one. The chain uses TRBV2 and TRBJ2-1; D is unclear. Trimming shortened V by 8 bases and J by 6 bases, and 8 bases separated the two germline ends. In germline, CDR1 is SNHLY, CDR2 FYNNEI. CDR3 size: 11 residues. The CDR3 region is CASLYSNEQFF. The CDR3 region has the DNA TGTGCCAGCCTTTACTCCAATGAGCAGTTCTTC.

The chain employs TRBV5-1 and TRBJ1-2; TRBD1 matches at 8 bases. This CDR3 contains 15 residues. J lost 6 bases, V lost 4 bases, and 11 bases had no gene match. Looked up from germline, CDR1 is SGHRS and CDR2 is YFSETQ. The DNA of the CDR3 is TGCGCCAGCAGCAGTCAGACAGGGGATACGGATGGCTACACCTTC. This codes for CASSSQTGDTDGYTF.